This TCR beta chain stems from a study of blood T cell repertoires in COVID-19. Study context: Some COVID-19 samples were acute and others convalescent; all came from the United States, Italy and Spain. Nucleic acid was either cDNA or gDNA, and it came from T cells, B-cell-depleted T cells, or PBMCs.

The CDR3 extends over 15 amino acids. Trimming pared 3 bases from V and 0 bases from J, leaving 9 bases between. Germline CDR1 MNHEY, CDR2 SMNVEV (reference sequence). Only a few counts were recorded for this clone. Authors' data handling: Counts of nucleated cells, estimated from reference gene primer amplification, were obtained. Libraries were prepared by immunoSEQ multiplex PCR; TCRdb keeps only in-frame clonotypes and omits some of them. The D gene and trimming were derived from the DNA, and the V and J assignments and clone size from that table. Found here are 150,000 to 200,000 clones, approximately 90% of them singletons; the top ten hold 3% to 4.5%.

The source of this sequence is a man in his late teens or twenties with active or convalescent COVID-19. Sequences were obtained from peripheral blood. The V and J genes are TRBV27 and TRBJ1-5; D remains ambiguous. CDR3 nucleotides: TGTGCCAGCAGTTTGACTCATGATAGCAATCAGCCCCAGCATTTT. It codes for CASSLTHDSNQPQHF.